The 3 T cell receptor beta chains reported below all come from one sample, sequenced in a study of T-cell memory formation after mild COVID-19 (dated by TCRdb to about 2021). Library preparation used 5' RACE. Sequencing was carried out with an Illumina NovaSeq 6000. TCRdb applied fastp at Q25 and MiXCR to the public reads, then kept only in-frame beta chains. Under each unique CDR3 protein, matching rows form one entry showing the most common genes and DNA. The sample includes around 110,000 distinct CDR3 sequences, with over 15% observed a single time. The ten largest account for 28% of the sample. Sequences were obtained from PBMCs or a T cell subset sorted from them (not recorded which). The origin of the receptors is an adult woman who had mild COVID-19 (a few samples of this study predate the infection). The sample titles of this study are shuffled in the database, so cell type and time point are left out; the donor was told from shared clones.

V usage is TRBV13 and J usage is TRBJ1-1; D not certain. The CDR3 is made up of 13 amino acids. Trimming took 0 bases from V and 5 from J, leaving 7 bases between them. CDR1 and CDR2 from the germline V gene are PRHDT and FYEKMQ (reference sequence). The CDR3 is CASSLGYGTEAFF. The CDR3 nucleotides read TGTGCCAGCAGCTTAGGATATGGGACTGAAGCTTTCTTT.

This clonotype was detected only a few times. The chain has TRBV7-8 and TRBJ2-3; the D is unclear. The CDR3 covers 15 residues. V dropped 5 bases and J dropped 2 bases, with 14 bases sitting between them. CDR1 and CDR2 (germline): SGHVS, FQNEAQ. The CDR3 is CASSILEGPTDTQYF. The CDR3 nucleotides read TGTGCCAGCAGCATCCTCGAAGGTCCCACAGATACGCAGTATTTT.

The rearrangement uses TRBV5-4 and TRBJ2-3; 7 nucleotides align to TRBD2. The CDR3 spans 14 residues. The V gene's germline CDR1 is SGHNT and CDR2 YYREEE (reference sequence). The V and J ends lost 6 bases and 6 bases, in that order; junction bases with no gene match: 10. CDR3 residues: CASTVGGNGDTQYF. The CDR3, as DNA: TGTGCCAGCACCGTGGGGGGGAATGGGGATACGCAGTATTTT.